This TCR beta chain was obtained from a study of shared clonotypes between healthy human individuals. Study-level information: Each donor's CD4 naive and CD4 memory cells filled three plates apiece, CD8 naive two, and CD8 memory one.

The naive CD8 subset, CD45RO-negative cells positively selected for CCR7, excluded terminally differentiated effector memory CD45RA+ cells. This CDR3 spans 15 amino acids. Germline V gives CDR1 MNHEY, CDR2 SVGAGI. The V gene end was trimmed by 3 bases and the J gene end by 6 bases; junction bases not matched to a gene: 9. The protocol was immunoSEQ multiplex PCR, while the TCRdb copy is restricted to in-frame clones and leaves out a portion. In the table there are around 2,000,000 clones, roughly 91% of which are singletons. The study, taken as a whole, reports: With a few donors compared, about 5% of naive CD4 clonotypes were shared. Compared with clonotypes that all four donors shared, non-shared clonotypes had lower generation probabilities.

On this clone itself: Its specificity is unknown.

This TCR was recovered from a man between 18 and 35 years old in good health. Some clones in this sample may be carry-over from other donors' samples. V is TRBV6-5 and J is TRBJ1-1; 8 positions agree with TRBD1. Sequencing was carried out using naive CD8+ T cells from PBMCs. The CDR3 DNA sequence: TGTGCCAGCAGTTATAGGACAGGGCAGGGGCCTGAAGCTTTCTTT. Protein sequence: CASSYRTGQGPEAFF.